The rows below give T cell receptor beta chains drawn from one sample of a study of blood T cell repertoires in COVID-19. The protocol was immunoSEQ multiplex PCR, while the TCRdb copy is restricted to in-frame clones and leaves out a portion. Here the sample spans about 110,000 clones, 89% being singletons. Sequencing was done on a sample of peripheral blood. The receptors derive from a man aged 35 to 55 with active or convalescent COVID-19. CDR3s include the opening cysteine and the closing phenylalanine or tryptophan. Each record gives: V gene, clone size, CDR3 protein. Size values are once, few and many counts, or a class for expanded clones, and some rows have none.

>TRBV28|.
CASSPSNSRPQHF
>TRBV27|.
CASSLSGQPYGYTF
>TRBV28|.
CASSILPGELFF
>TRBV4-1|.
CASSQDLSYRGRDYGYTF
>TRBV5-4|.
CASSLAGQYGNTIYF
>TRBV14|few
CASSQTSGRAAGELFF
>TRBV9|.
CASSPQTMYGYTF
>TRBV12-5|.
CASGLRQGRGTGELFF
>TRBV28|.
CASSLFGDSGRAYEQYF
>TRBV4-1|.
CASSRSRDSFYEQYF
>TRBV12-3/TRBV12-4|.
CASTPTGVTEAFF
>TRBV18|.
CASSLRLGTGSSPLHF
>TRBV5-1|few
CASSLDGFGAFF
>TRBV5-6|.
CASSHLTDTQYF
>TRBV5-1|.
CASSLGGLADKGNIQYF
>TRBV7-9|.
CASSRGLAGVETQYF
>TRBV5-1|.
CASSLGEVATGELFF
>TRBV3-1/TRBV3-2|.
CASSQAGAIYGYTF
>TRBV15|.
CATSFLPGQPQHF
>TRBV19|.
CASSVQGVSAEAFF
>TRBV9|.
CASSVQSLHPNYGYTF
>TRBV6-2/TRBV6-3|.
CASSYARDSRADTQYF
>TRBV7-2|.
CASSSRSGRAGEQYF
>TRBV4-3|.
CASSQDLGVNYGYTF
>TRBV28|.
CASSWTGGPGLSGANVLTF
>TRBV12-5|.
CAVGGVTGELFF
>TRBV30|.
CAWSELAGHYGYTF
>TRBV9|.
CASSRSIGTGNSYEQYF
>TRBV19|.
CASSIQGLTGELFF
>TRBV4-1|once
CASSQRGGQGATDTQYF
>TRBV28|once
CASSLLSRISNQPQHF
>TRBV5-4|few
CASSRWDRGYNEQFF
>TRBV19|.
CASSIETGTSGINEQYF
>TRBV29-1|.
CSVGRTDLTSGNTIYF
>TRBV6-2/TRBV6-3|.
CASSYTHMNTEAFF
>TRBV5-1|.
CASSPRLAGGDTQYF
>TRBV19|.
CASSPGGGLVYEQYF
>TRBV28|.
CASSGWTRGAFF
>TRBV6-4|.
CASSDFLGGPQHF
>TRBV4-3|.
CASSQGRDRGYNEQFF
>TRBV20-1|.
CSASPAGQETQYF
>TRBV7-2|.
CASSSGVGRTGRNYGYTF
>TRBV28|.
CASRDDGVSGNTIYF
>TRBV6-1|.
CASSELGQGSYGYTF
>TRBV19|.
CASSIRTSTYIFPYEQYF
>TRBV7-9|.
CASSPYDQGARGLGQPQHF
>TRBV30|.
CAFRDRGSYTF
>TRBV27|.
CASSSPFGEPETQYF
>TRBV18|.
CASSPGQGTHEQYF
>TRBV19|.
CASVSGQGVYGYTF